The 3 T cell receptor beta chains below were found in one sample sequenced in a study of shared T cell receptors in the human thymus. Here immunoSEQ multiplex PCR was the method, and the copy in TCRdb shows in-frame clones only, minus some. The sample lists some 660,000 clones, about 89% occurring once. These same data were also listed under a study on human thymus T cells.

The source material was thymocytes. These receptors were collected from a boy under two years old with a congenital heart defect.

The rearrangement joins TRBV20-1 to TRBJ1-4, with 7 positions matching TRBD1. This CDR3 region has 11 residues. Germline V gene lookup returns CDR1 DFQATT and CDR2 SNEGSKA (reference sequence). J was trimmed by 7 bases and V by 6 bases; bases with no gene match: 2. The CDR3 is CSARTGEKLFF. The CDR3 DNA sequence: TGCAGTGCACGGACAGGTGAAAAACTGTTTTTT.

The gene calls are TRBV5-1 and TRBJ2-7, with D perhaps matching TRBD1 (6 bases). The CDR3 contains 17 residues. CDR1 is SGHRS and CDR2 is YFSETQ in the germline V gene. The V gene lost 1 base and the J gene lost 0 bases, with 17 bases spanning the gap. The chain's CDR3 is CASSLQGGQLTSYEQYF. CDR3 coding DNA: TGCGCCAGCAGCTTGCAAGGAGGACAGCTCACCTCCTACGAGCAGTACTTC.

V gene TRBV27 combines with J gene TRBJ1-6, with D possibly being TRBD1 (6 bases). Germline V gene lookup returns CDR1 MNHEY and CDR2 SMNVEV (reference sequence). V shed 1 base and J shed 8 bases, with 18 bases lying between them. This CDR3 region has 17 residues. CDR3 sequence (DNA): TGTGCCAGCAGTTTATACGTTTCAGGGGACGAGCATTCACCCCTCCACTTT. Protein product: CASSLYVSGDEHSPLHF.